The 5 T cell receptor beta chains presented below share a single source sample, sequenced in a study of spatial heterogeneity in lung cancer. TCRdb reprocessed the 5' RACE reads via MiXCR and lists one record per CDR3 protein. Of 60,000 to 80,000 distinct CDR3 sequences detected, 10% to 15% appear once; the ten largest clones hold more than 7%. Stated time point: sample taken at primary tumor resection. From tumor, nontumor lung or frozen PBMC, whole RNA was taken unsorted for sequencing. The sample consisted of PBMCs, taken at surgery. These TCRs come from a male donor with early-stage non-small cell lung cancer.

This rearrangement joins TRBV7-6 to TRBJ2-3, with TRBD2 matching over 9 bases. Germline-derived CDR1 and CDR2 are SGHVS and FNYEAQ. The V gene end was trimmed by 5 bases and the J gene end by 8 bases; junction bases not matched to a gene: 5. The CDR3 loop spans 13 amino acids. The CDR3 DNA reads as TGTGCCAGCAGCGCTCAAGCGGGAGGTACGCAGTATTTT. Its translation is CASSAQAGGTQYF.

This clonotype was picked up many times. This chain joins TRBV9 and TRBJ2-1; TRBD2 matches at 12 bases. This CDR3 has 16 residues. The V gene end was trimmed by 2 bases and the J gene end by 7 bases; junction bases not matched to a gene: 7. Germline lookup yields CDR1 SGDLS and CDR2 YYNGEE. The CDR3 protein is CASSVQLAGGINEQFF. The CDR3 DNA sequence: TGTGCCAGCAGCGTCCAGCTAGCGGGAGGGATAAATGAGCAGTTCTTC.

The gene calls are TRBV4-1 and TRBJ2-5; TRBD2 matches 7 bases. Germline V CDR1 and CDR2: MGHRA, YSYEKL. This CDR3 is 15 amino acids long. Unmatched junction bases numbered 10, after V lost 4 bases and J lost 5 bases. The CDR3 bases are TGCGCCAGCAGCCCCCCGGGCGGGAGTAGCGAGACCCAGTACTTC. It yields the protein CASSPPGGSSETQYF.

This clonotype turned up a few times. This sequence joins TRBV29-1 and TRBJ2-5, with D uncertain. This CDR3 region has 11 residues. The germline gives CDR1 SQVTM, CDR2 ANQGSEA. Trimming took 5 bases from V and 5 from J, leaving 9 bases between them. In nucleotides, the CDR3 is TGCAGCGTTTCCTTAGTTGAGACCCAGTACTTC. Amino acids: CSVSLVETQYF.

Many counts were recorded for this clonotype. The chain has TRBV7-8 and TRBJ1-1; D not certain. Germline assignment: CDR1 SGHVS and CDR2 FQNEAQ. Trimming left V 5 bases short and J 11 bases short, with 6 bases between. CDR3 size: 9 residues. The DNA of the CDR3 is TGTGCCAGCAGCCATAAGGCTTTCTTT. It yields the protein CASSHKAFF. Filled out from reference TRBV7-8 and TRBJ1-1, the complete variable domain reads GAGVSQSPRYKVAKRGQDVALRCDPISGHVSLFWYQQALGQGPEFLTYFQNEAQLDKSGLPSDRFFAERPEGSVSTLKIQRTQQEDSAVYLCASSHKAFFGQGTRLTVV.